These T cell receptor beta chains were read from a single sample in a study of read filtering for tumor transcriptome and immune sequencing. TCRdb re-analysed the reads in MiXCR, keeping a single row per CDR3 protein. The sample lists 50,000 or so distinct CDR3 sequences, roughly 18% seen once, with approximately 15% in the top ten. The sequenced material came from a population of CD138-negative cells sorted from bone marrow. The receptors shown here come from a donor aged 40 or older with multiple myeloma. The CDR3 runs from the conserved cysteine through the conserved F or W. Some rows have no size entry. The others give once, few or many, or a class for an expanded clone.

clone_size | v_call | cdr3_aa
many | TRBV2 | CASSAPRAMGNQPQHF
many | TRBV29-1 | CSVLGSEADTQYF
many | TRBV12-3/TRBV12-4 | CASSFVGETQYF
many | TRBV20-1 | CSASPLRGAGANVLTF
NA | TRBV11-3 | CASRPIDYDSVLYEQYF
many | TRBV11-2 | CASRIRTGFPPNTGELFF
NA | TRBV7-9 | CASSLDTGGTEAFF
NA | TRBV20-1 | CSAPREQETQYF
many | TRBV7-8 | CASSPPGTGRTGELFF
many | TRBV18 | CASSPPGTSGSQGEETQYF
few | TRBV23-1 | CASSQSRGLDAKNIQYF
NA | TRBV12-3/TRBV12-4 | CASSFADSFYGYTF
NA | TRBV15 | CATSREVSSGRWSADTQYF
many | TRBV4-3 | CASSKGQSYEQYF
many | TRBV9 | CASSSRGARSGANVLTF
many | TRBV7-9 | CASGRAAYEQYF
few | TRBV11-2 | CASRPLAGGRYNEQFF
many | TRBV6-1 | CASNGEYTQETGGANVLTF
many | TRBV5-1 | CASSFRTSGIGETQYF
few | TRBV7-9 | CASSLLARRRHEQFF
many | TRBV5-4 | CASSPAGTSGRLTDTQYF
many | TRBV12-2 | CASRLKKSKQPQHF
many | TRBV10-3 | CAISDRNTEAFF
few | TRBV20-1 | CSARDLGVSSYEQYF
many | TRBV3-1 | CASSQAGMYNEQFF
many | TRBV29-1 | CSVVTGGIPGELFF
many | TRBV7-2 | CASSLGGSYNEQFF
many | TRBV10-3 | CAISDPRGGLDTQYF
few | TRBV18 | CASSPGQLPTNTIYF
many | TRBV29-1 | CSVLQVEQETQYF
many | TRBV7-2 | CASSLGFRQAFRNEQFF
NA | TRBV10-3 | CAISEGQGAPGANVLTF
many | TRBV19 | CASSIGGLGYQETQYF
many | TRBV11-1 | CASSRSGTGILSYNEQFF
medium-sized | TRBV29-1 | CSAIPSGNNEQFF
many | TRBV12-3/TRBV12-4 | CASSFPGLGAFF
many | TRBV24-1 | CATSDLESGTQYF